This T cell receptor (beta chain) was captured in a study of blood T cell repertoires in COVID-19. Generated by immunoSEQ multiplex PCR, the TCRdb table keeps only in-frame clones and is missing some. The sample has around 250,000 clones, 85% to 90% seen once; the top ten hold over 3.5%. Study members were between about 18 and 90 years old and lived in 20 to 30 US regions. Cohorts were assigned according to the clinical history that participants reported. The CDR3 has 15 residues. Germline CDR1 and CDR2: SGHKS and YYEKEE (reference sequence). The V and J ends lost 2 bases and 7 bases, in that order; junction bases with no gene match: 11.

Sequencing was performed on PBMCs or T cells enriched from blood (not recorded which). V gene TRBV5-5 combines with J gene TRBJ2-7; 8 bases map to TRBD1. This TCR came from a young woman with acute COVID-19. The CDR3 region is CASSLTPGGPGEQYF. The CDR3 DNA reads TGTGCCAGCAGCTTAACTCCAGGGGGCCCGGGGGAGCAGTACTTC.